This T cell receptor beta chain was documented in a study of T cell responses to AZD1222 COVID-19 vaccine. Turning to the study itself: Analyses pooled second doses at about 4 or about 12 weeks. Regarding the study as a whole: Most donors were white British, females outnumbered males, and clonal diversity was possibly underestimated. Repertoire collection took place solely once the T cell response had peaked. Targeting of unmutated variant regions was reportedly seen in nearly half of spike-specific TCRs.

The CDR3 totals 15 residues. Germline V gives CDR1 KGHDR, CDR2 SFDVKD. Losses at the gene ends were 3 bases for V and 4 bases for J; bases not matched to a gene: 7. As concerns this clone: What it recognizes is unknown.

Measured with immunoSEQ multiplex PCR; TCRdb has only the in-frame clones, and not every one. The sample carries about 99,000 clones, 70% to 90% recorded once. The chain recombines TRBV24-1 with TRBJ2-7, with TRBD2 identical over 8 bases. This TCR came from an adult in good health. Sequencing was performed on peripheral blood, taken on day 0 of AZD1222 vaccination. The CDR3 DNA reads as TGTGCCACCAGTGATACCGGGACTAGAAGTTACGAGCAGTACTTC. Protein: CATSDTGTRSYEQYF.